This TCR beta chain derives from a study of T cell clones after liver transplantation (dated by TCRdb to about 2019). Study-level background: Samples were obtained from ITN030ST, a randomized trial in which withdrawal of immunosuppression was attempted within 2 years of liver transplantation. Blood samples were collected pre-transplant, then pre-randomization ahead of withdrawal, and finally post-randomization once withdrawal had either been completed or failed. After a pre-transplant mixed lymphocyte reaction, TCRbeta sequencing was used to pinpoint donor-reactive T cell clones, which were subsequently tracked in post-transplant blood. Of the eight recipients, a few were HCV-positive, while the remaining recipients had been transplanted for non-autoimmune, non-viral indications. Third party-reactive TCRbeta sequences from pre-transplant MLRs were also identified as an antigen-independent comparator for donor-reactive sequences. Tolerance was defined as complete immunosuppression withdrawal for at least one year with no rise in liver enzymes beyond twice the upper limit of normal. Of the 8 liver transplant recipients making up the studied cohort, 3 were classified as tolerant and 5 as non-tolerant. Until randomization at 12-24 months post-transplant, subjects were given standard immunosuppression, with no induction therapy. General study outcomes and caveats: In a couple of subjects, low numbers of available donor cells limited the measurable donor-reactive repertoire. The conclusions were preliminary, being limited by small, heterogeneous patient numbers and by non-standardized post-transplant time points. Once repertoire turnover was taken into account, donor-reactive detection showed a significant reduction for CD4 in 7 of 8 subjects and for CD8 in 8 of 8. Circulating donor-reactive CD4 TCRbeta sequences fell significantly post-transplant in 5 of 8 subjects, irrespective of tolerance or HCV status. Because no allograft tissue specimens were available, donor-reactive T cells may have migrated into the graft instead of being deleted. Donor-reactive sequences decreased more than third party-reactive sequences, which suggests partial antigen-specific deletion that was not related to withdrawal success.

High-throughput TCRbeta CDR3 sequencing of frozen genomic DNA was performed by immunoSEQ, including PCR amplification, mapping, bias correction and internal controls. As for how the authors treated the data: Productive rearrangements were kept, and unique TCRbeta sequences were defined by CDR3 nucleotide sequence plus V and J gene. For classification of a sequence as donor-reactive, at least 5-fold expansion in CFSE-low cells relative to unstimulated pre-transplant cells and a frequency of at least 0.01% were required. Per-subject minimum frequency thresholds, based on the lowest-template unstimulated sample, ensured at least 90% detection power. Jensen-Shannon divergence between the top 1000 TCRbeta sequences post- versus pre-transplant served as the measure of repertoire turnover. Two-sided Fisher's exact tests were used to test for changes in how often donor-reactive sequences were detected. TCRdb stores this immuneACCESS table with in-frame sequences only. Part of the clones is absent; in the studies checked, under half of the shortfall reflects unresolved V genes, and no reason is known for the rest. From that table come the V and J calls and clone size; the DNA was used to work out D and trimming. Across this sample there are about 75,000 clones, with 84% seen only once. The ten largest make up 2% to 2.5% of the sample.

For CDR1 and CDR2, the germline V gene lists MNHEY and SVGAGI. Trimming takes 6 bases from V and 8 bases from J, and the germline ends sit 7 bases apart. From its cysteine to its phenylalanine, the CDR3 spans 11 amino acids. Only the CDR3 DNA is retained, 33 bases long and in frame from the first base. Thawed unstimulated PBMCs were stained for CD3, CD4 and CD8 and FACS-sorted into CD3+CD4+ and CD3+CD8+ populations. Randomization to immunosuppression withdrawal applied to every one of the 8 studied subjects. The Qiagen DNeasy Blood and Tissue Kit was used for isolation of genomic DNA. This clone was observed a few times. Its antigen remains unidentified. No per-base quality is available; no much larger clone lies one base away.

This receptor was obtained from a human patient who received a liver transplant. After a transplant, some of the T cells may come from the graft donor. The sequencing here drew on CD4+ T cells from blood, taken about 50 months after liver transplant. The sequence links TRBV6-5 to TRBJ2-2; the D gene lacks a confident call. This receptor carries the CDR3 CASRRKGELFF. The nucleotide sequence reads as follows: TGTGCCAGCAGACGGAAAGGGGAGCTGTTTTTT.